This T cell receptor (beta chain) was identified in a study of cytomegalovirus exposure and HLA in healthy donors. Study-level findings and limits: Later analysis identified several of the most significant clusters that appeared linked to common viral pathogens.

PCR employed 60 Vbeta and 13 Jbeta primers. TCRdb keeps only in-frame clones here, not all; method: immunoSEQ multiplex PCR. The table records roughly 170,000 clones, approximately 80% of them present only once. At the time of sampling, donors were nominally healthy, though unrecorded immune exposures were likely. Worth noting for this clone: Its target is unknown.

The J segment lost 2 bases and the V segment lost 4 bases, leaving 6 bases of the junction unmatched. CDR1 MGHRA and CDR2 YSYEKL come from the germline V gene. This CDR3 has 18 residues. This sequence originates from a woman in her thirties in good health and CMV-seronegative. Sequencing was performed on PBMCs. The chain combines TRBV4-1 with TRBJ2-6, with 12 bases identical to TRBD1. As DNA, the CDR3 is TGCGCCAGCAGCCCTTCGGGACAGGGGGCAACTGGGGCCAACGTCCTGACTTTC. Protein sequence: CASSPSGQGATGANVLTF.